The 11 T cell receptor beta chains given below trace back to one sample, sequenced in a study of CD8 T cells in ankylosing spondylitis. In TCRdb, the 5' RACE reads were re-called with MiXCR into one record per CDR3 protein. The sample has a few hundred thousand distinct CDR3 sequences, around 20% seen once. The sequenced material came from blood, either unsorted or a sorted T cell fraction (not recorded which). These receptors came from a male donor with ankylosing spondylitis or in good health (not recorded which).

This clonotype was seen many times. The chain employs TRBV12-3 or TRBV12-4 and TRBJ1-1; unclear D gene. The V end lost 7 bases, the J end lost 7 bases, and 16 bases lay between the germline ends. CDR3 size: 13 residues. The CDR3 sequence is CASTAAAYGEAFF. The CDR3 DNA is TGTGCCAGCACCGCCGCCGCTTATGGTGAAGCTTTCTTT.

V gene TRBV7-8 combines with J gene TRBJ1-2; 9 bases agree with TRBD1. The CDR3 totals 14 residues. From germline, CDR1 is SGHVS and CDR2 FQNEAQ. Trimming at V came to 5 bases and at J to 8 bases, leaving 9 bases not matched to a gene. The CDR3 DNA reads TGTGCCAGCAGCAATCCGGACAGGGGATGGGGCTACACCTTC. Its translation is CASSNPDRGWGYTF.

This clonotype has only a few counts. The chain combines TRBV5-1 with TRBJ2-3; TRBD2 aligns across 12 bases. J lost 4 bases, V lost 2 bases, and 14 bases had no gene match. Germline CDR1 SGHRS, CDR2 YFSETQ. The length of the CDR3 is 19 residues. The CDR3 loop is CASSLDGGRWTSGADTQYF. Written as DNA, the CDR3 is TGCGCCAGCAGCTTAGATGGTGGAAGATGGACTAGCGGGGCAGATACGCAGTATTTT. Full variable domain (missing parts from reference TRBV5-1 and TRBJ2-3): KAGVTQTPRYLIKTRGQQVTLSCSPISGHRSVSWYQQTPGQGLQFLFEYFSETQRNKGNFPGRFSGRQFSNSRSEMNVSTLELGDSALYLCASSLDGGRWTSGADTQYFGPGTRLTVL.

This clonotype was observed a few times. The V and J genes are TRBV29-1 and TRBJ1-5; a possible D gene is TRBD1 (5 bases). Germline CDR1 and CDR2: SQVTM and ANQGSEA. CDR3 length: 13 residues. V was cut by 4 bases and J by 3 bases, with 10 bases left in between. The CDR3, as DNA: TGCAGCGTTGCACAGACAGACAATCAGCCCCAGCATTTT. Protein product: CSVAQTDNQPQHF. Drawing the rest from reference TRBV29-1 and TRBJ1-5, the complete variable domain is SAVISQKPSRDICQRGTSLTIQCQVDSQVTMMFWYRQQPGQSLTLIATANQGSEATYESGFVIDKFPISRPNLTFSTLTVSNMSPEDSSIYLCSVAQTDNQPQHFGDGTRLSIL.

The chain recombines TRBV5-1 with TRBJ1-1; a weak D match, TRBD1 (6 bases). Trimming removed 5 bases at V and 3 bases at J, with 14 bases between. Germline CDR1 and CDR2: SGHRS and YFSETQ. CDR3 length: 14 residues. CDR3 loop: CASSSMTGDTEAFF. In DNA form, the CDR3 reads TGCGCCAGCAGTTCCATGACAGGTGACACTGAAGCTTTCTTT.

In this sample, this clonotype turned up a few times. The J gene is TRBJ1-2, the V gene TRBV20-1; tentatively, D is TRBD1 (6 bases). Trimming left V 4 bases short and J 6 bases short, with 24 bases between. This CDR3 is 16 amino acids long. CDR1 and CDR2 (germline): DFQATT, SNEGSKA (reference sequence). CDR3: CSANPEKRGAKNGYTF. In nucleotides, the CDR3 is TGCAGTGCTAACCCCGAAAAACGGGGGGCTAAGAATGGCTACACCTTC.

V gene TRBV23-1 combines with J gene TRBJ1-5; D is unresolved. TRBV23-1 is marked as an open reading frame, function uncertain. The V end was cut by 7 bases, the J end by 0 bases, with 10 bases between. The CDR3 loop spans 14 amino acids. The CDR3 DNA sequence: TGCGCCAGCACCCCGGTGGATAGCAATCAGCCCCAGCATTTT. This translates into CASTPVDSNQPQHF.

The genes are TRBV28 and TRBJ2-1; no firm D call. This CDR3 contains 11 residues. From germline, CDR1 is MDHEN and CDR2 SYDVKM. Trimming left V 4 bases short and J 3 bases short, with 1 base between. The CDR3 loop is CASSYYNEQFF. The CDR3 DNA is TGTGCCAGCAGTTACTACAATGAGCAGTTCTTC.

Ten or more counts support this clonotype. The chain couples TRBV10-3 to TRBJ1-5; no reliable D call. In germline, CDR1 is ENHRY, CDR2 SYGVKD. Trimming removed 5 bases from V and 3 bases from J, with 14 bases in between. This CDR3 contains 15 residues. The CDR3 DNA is TGTGCCATCAGTAAAGGACCCCAGGACAATCAGCCCCAGCATTTT. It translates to CAISKGPQDNQPQHF.

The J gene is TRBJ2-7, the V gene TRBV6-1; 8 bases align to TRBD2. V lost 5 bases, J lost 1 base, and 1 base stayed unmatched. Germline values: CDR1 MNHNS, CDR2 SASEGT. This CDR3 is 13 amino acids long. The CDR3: CASSQRESYEQYV. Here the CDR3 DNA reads TGTGCCAGCAGTCAGCGGGAGTCCTACGAGCAGTACGTC.

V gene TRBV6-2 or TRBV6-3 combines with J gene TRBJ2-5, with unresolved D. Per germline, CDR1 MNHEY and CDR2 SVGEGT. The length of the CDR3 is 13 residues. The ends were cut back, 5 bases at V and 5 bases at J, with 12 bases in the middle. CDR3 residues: CASSTTYTETQYF. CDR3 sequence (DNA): TGTGCCAGCAGTACGACCTACACGGAGACCCAGTACTTC.